Listed below are T cell receptor beta chains from one sample, sequenced in a study of blood T cell repertoires in COVID-19. Sequencing used immunoSEQ multiplex PCR; TCRdb keeps in-frame clones, though not all of them. The table has about 150,000 clones, approximately 78% seen once; the top ten hold just over 6%. The sample consisted of PBMCs or T cells enriched from blood (not recorded which). The receptors come from a woman aged 45-59 years who had recovered from COVID-19. Both conserved end residues are part of each CDR3. D genes are given only for firm matches. Clone sizes are given selectively: once, few, many, or a class where the clone is expanded.

cdr3_nt: TGTGCCAGTAGCACCCTTGACAGGGAAGGGGGCTACACCTTC
cdr3_aa: CASSTLDREGGYTF
v_call: TRBV19
clone_size: NA
j_call: TRBJ1-2
d_call: TRBD1

cdr3_nt: TGTGCCAGCAGCATCCGGGACAGAAAAGAGACCCAGTACTTC
cdr3_aa: CASSIRDRKETQYF
v_call: TRBV21-1
clone_size: NA
j_call: TRBJ2-5
d_call: NA

cdr3_nt: TGTGCCAGCAGTCCGGGACAGGGGGGTATGGCTTTCTTT
cdr3_aa: CASSPGQGGMAFF
v_call: TRBV28
clone_size: NA
j_call: TRBJ1-1
d_call: TRBD1

cdr3_nt: TGTGCCAGCAGTTCTATTCCGGGACAGGGGAGTAACACCGGGGAGCTGTTTTTT
cdr3_aa: CASSSIPGQGSNTGELFF
v_call: TRBV27
clone_size: NA
j_call: TRBJ2-2
d_call: TRBD1

cdr3_nt: TGTGCCAGCAGCCAAGTACAGGGGGGCAATCAGCCCCAGCATTTT
cdr3_aa: CASSQVQGGNQPQHF
v_call: TRBV4-2
clone_size: NA
j_call: TRBJ1-5
d_call: TRBD1

cdr3_nt: TGTGCCAGCATCCGGGAACAAGAGACCCAGTACTTC
cdr3_aa: CASIREQETQYF
v_call: TRBV2
clone_size: NA
j_call: TRBJ2-5
d_call: NA

cdr3_nt: TGCGCCAGCAGCTTACAGGGGGGGAGCAATCAGCCCCAGCATTTT
cdr3_aa: CASSLQGGSNQPQHF
v_call: TRBV5-1
clone_size: once
j_call: TRBJ1-5
d_call: TRBD1

cdr3_nt: TGTGCCAGCACCCTTAGACTAGCGGGGACCCAAGAGACCCAGTACTTC
cdr3_aa: CASTLRLAGTQETQYF
v_call: TRBV7-2
clone_size: NA
j_call: TRBJ2-5
d_call: TRBD2

cdr3_nt: TGTGCCAGCAGCCCCCCGGGTAGGGGGACAGATACGCAGTATTTT
cdr3_aa: CASSPPGRGTDTQYF
v_call: TRBV28
clone_size: NA
j_call: TRBJ2-3
d_call: NA

cdr3_nt: TGCGCCAGCAGCTCCGGACTAGCGGGGGGGCTGTACAATGAGCAGTTCTTC
cdr3_aa: CASSSGLAGGLYNEQFF
v_call: TRBV5-1
clone_size: once
j_call: TRBJ2-1
d_call: TRBD2

cdr3_nt: TGTGCCAGCAGCACCTCCGGGGGGAGCAATAATTCACCCCTCCACTTT
cdr3_aa: CASSTSGGSNNSPLHF
v_call: TRBV9
clone_size: NA
j_call: TRBJ1-6
d_call: NA

cdr3_nt: TGTGCCACCAGTAATAGCGGGGGCTACGAGCAGTACTTC
cdr3_aa: CATSNSGGYEQYF
v_call: TRBV24-1
clone_size: NA
j_call: TRBJ2-7
d_call: TRBD2

cdr3_nt: TGTGCCAGCTCACAGACAGCTAACACTGAAGCTTTCTTT
cdr3_aa: CASSQTANTEAFF
v_call: TRBV18
clone_size: NA
j_call: TRBJ1-1
d_call: NA

cdr3_nt: TGTGCCAGCAGTTACTCGACGGGACAGATCAACTACGAGCAGTACTTC
cdr3_aa: CASSYSTGQINYEQYF
v_call: TRBV6-5
clone_size: few
j_call: TRBJ2-7
d_call: TRBD1

cdr3_nt: TGTGCCAGCAGGGACCGGGGGTCTGCGACTGAAGCTTTCTTT
cdr3_aa: CASRDRGSATEAFF
v_call: TRBV3-1/TRBV3-2
clone_size: NA
j_call: TRBJ1-1
d_call: NA

cdr3_nt: TGTGCCAGCTCACCCACCCCGGGGACAGAAGCTTTCTTT
cdr3_aa: CASSPTPGTEAFF
v_call: TRBV18
clone_size: few
j_call: TRBJ1-1
d_call: NA

cdr3_nt: TGTGCCAGCAGCTTAGACAGGGCGAACACCGGGGAGCTGTTTTTT
cdr3_aa: CASSLDRANTGELFF
v_call: TRBV11-2
clone_size: once
j_call: TRBJ2-2
d_call: NA

cdr3_nt: TGTGCCAGCAGCCCGAGGGCCGGAGGAGAAAAACTGTTTTTT
cdr3_aa: CASSPRAGGEKLFF
v_call: TRBV7-9
clone_size: NA
j_call: TRBJ1-4
d_call: NA

cdr3_nt: TGTGCCAGTAGTATAGATATCGGGGGGCGGGCTCCCGCGAACACCGGGGAGCTGTTTTTT
cdr3_aa: CASSIDIGGRAPANTGELFF
v_call: TRBV19
clone_size: NA
j_call: TRBJ2-2
d_call: NA

cdr3_nt: TGTGCCAGCAGCACGGGACAGGGTAGGAGTGCCAAAAACATTCAGTACTTC
cdr3_aa: CASSTGQGRSAKNIQYF
v_call: TRBV7-3
clone_size: NA
j_call: TRBJ2-4
d_call: TRBD1

cdr3_nt: TGTGCCAGCAGCCCATACGGACAGGGGGCATCGGAGACCCAGTACTTC
cdr3_aa: CASSPYGQGASETQYF
v_call: TRBV7-2
clone_size: NA
j_call: TRBJ2-5
d_call: TRBD1

cdr3_nt: TGTGCCAGCAGTGAATATGGGGGACAGAGTGGAAACACCATATATTTT
cdr3_aa: CASSEYGGQSGNTIYF
v_call: TRBV25-1
clone_size: NA
j_call: TRBJ1-3
d_call: TRBD1

cdr3_nt: TGTGCCAGCAGCCGGGGGATGTCAGAGACCCAGTACTTC
cdr3_aa: CASSRGMSETQYF
v_call: TRBV2
clone_size: NA
j_call: TRBJ2-5
d_call: NA

cdr3_nt: TGTGCCAGCAGTCAGATAGGGGAACTCGATGGCTACACCTTC
cdr3_aa: CASSQIGELDGYTF
v_call: TRBV28
clone_size: few
j_call: TRBJ1-2
d_call: NA

cdr3_nt: TGTGCCAGCAGTTTGGCAGGGATATTCGATACGCAGTATTTT
cdr3_aa: CASSLAGIFDTQYF
v_call: TRBV27
clone_size: NA
j_call: TRBJ2-3
d_call: NA

cdr3_nt: TGTGCCAGCAGCGCGGACAGGGCCCCCCTCCACTTT
cdr3_aa: CASSADRAPLHF
v_call: TRBV7-9
clone_size: NA
j_call: TRBJ1-6
d_call: TRBD1

cdr3_nt: TGTGCCAGCAGCCAAGCGAACACTGAAGCTTTCTTT
cdr3_aa: CASSQANTEAFF
v_call: TRBV7-6
clone_size: NA
j_call: TRBJ1-1
d_call: NA